The rows below give T cell receptor beta chains drawn from one sample of a study of blood T cell repertoires in COVID-19. Profiling relied on immunoSEQ multiplex PCR, and the TCRdb table lists in-frame clones only, not all of them. Of about 36,000 clones in the sample, 84% were seen once. The sequenced material came from peripheral blood. These receptors originate from a man in his sixties with COVID-19, enrolled during active disease. CDR3s include the opening cysteine and the closing phenylalanine or tryptophan. Each record gives: V gene, D gene, J gene, clone size, CDR3 DNA, CDR3 protein. The D gene is left open where the match is weak. Some rows mark clone size as missing; the rest say once, few, many or name a class of expanded clone.

v_call: TRBV6-5
d_call: TRBD2
j_call: TRBJ2-2
clone_size: -
cdr3_nt: TGTGCCAGCAGGGTAGCGGGAGGGCTCACCGGGGAGCTGTTTTTT
cdr3_aa: CASRVAGGLTGELFF

v_call: TRBV6-5
d_call: -
j_call: TRBJ2-7
clone_size: -
cdr3_nt: TGTGCCAGCAGTTACGAAGCCCCTCCGTCCTACGAGCAGTACTTC
cdr3_aa: CASSYEAPPSYEQYF

v_call: TRBV9
d_call: TRBD1
j_call: TRBJ2-2
clone_size: -
cdr3_nt: TGTGCCAGCAGGCATACAGGGGCGAACACCGGGGAGCTGTTTTTT
cdr3_aa: CASRHTGANTGELFF

v_call: TRBV12-3/TRBV12-4
d_call: TRBD1
j_call: TRBJ1-3
clone_size: -
cdr3_nt: TGTGCCAGCACCGACGACAGGGTGAGATATTTT
cdr3_aa: CASTDDRVRYF

v_call: TRBV3-1/TRBV3-2
d_call: TRBD1
j_call: TRBJ1-4
clone_size: -
cdr3_nt: TGTGCCAGCAGCCAGAAGACAGGGGTGTTGGAAAAACTGTTTTTT
cdr3_aa: CASSQKTGVLEKLFF

v_call: TRBV3-1/TRBV3-2
d_call: TRBD2
j_call: TRBJ2-5
clone_size: -
cdr3_nt: TGTGCCAGCAGCGCGAGGGGAGGGGAGACCCAGTACTTC
cdr3_aa: CASSARGGETQYF

v_call: TRBV7-2
d_call: -
j_call: TRBJ1-2
clone_size: -
cdr3_nt: TGTGCCAGCAGCACCTCTGGGGGGTTAAGCTACACCTTC
cdr3_aa: CASSTSGGLSYTF

v_call: TRBV3-1/TRBV3-2
d_call: TRBD2
j_call: TRBJ2-3
clone_size: -
cdr3_nt: TGTGCCAGCAGATCGCTTGGGACTAACACGCAGTATTTT
cdr3_aa: CASRSLGTNTQYF

v_call: TRBV5-1
d_call: TRBD1
j_call: TRBJ2-5
clone_size: once
cdr3_nt: TGCGCCAGCAGCTCACAGGGGCACCAAGAGACCCAGTACTTC
cdr3_aa: CASSSQGHQETQYF

v_call: TRBV7-9
d_call: TRBD1
j_call: TRBJ1-6
clone_size: -
cdr3_nt: TGTGCCAGCAGCTTGGGGGGGACAGGGCACTCACCCCTCCACTTT
cdr3_aa: CASSLGGTGHSPLHF

v_call: TRBV28
d_call: TRBD1
j_call: TRBJ2-4
clone_size: once
cdr3_nt: TGTGCCAGCAGTATAGGACAGGGGTGGCAAAACATTCAGTACTTC
cdr3_aa: CASSIGQGWQNIQYF

v_call: TRBV18
d_call: TRBD1
j_call: TRBJ1-4
clone_size: few
cdr3_nt: TGTGCCAGCTCACGCGGGACAGGGGATGAAAAACTGTTTTTT
cdr3_aa: CASSRGTGDEKLFF

v_call: TRBV6-2/TRBV6-3
d_call: TRBD1
j_call: TRBJ1-5
clone_size: few
cdr3_nt: TGTGCCAGCAGTTACCCGGACAGGCTACTTGAGTCGAGCAATCAGCCCCAGCATTTT
cdr3_aa: CASSYPDRLLESSNQPQHF

v_call: TRBV7-2
d_call: TRBD1
j_call: TRBJ2-1
clone_size: -
cdr3_nt: TGTGCCAGCAGCCCCCGGATGGGACAGACAGAGCAGTTCTTC
cdr3_aa: CASSPRMGQTEQFF

v_call: TRBV5-1
d_call: TRBD1
j_call: TRBJ1-1
clone_size: few
cdr3_nt: TGCGCCAGCAGCACGGGACAGGGGACGTATGAAGCTTTCTTT
cdr3_aa: CASSTGQGTYEAFF

v_call: TRBV7-8
d_call: TRBD1
j_call: TRBJ1-5
clone_size: few
cdr3_nt: TGTGCCAGCAGAGCCGGGACAGGGGGTTATCAGCCCCAGCATTTT
cdr3_aa: CASRAGTGGYQPQHF

v_call: TRBV6-4
d_call: TRBD2
j_call: TRBJ2-6
clone_size: -
cdr3_nt: TGTGCCAGCAGTGACGGGACTAGCGGCTCTGGGGCCAACGTCCTGACTTTC
cdr3_aa: CASSDGTSGSGANVLTF

v_call: TRBV19
d_call: -
j_call: TRBJ1-1
clone_size: -
cdr3_nt: TGTGCCAGTAGTATCGGAGGGATGAACACTGAAGCTTTCTTT
cdr3_aa: CASSIGGMNTEAFF

v_call: TRBV24-1
d_call: -
j_call: TRBJ2-3
clone_size: -
cdr3_nt: TGTGCCACCAGTGATCCCTTCGGGTTCATGGATACGCAGTATTTT
cdr3_aa: CATSDPFGFMDTQYF

v_call: TRBV4-3
d_call: -
j_call: TRBJ1-4
clone_size: -
cdr3_nt: TGCGCCAGCAGCTCCACTTACAGGGCCACTAATGAAAAACTGTTTTTT
cdr3_aa: CASSSTYRATNEKLFF

v_call: TRBV15
d_call: TRBD2
j_call: TRBJ2-3
clone_size: few
cdr3_nt: TGTGCCACCAGTTTGGGACTAGCGGGATCGACAGATACGCAGTATTTT
cdr3_aa: CATSLGLAGSTDTQYF

v_call: TRBV5-1
d_call: -
j_call: TRBJ1-2
clone_size: once
cdr3_nt: TGCGCCAGCAGCTTTGAGGGAGGAGGAGGCTACACCTTC
cdr3_aa: CASSFEGGGGYTF

v_call: TRBV5-1
d_call: -
j_call: TRBJ2-7
clone_size: -
cdr3_nt: TGCGCCAGCAGCTTGGGGGGCGATACCTACGAGCAGTACTTC
cdr3_aa: CASSLGGDTYEQYF

v_call: TRBV2
d_call: TRBD2
j_call: TRBJ2-7
clone_size: -
cdr3_nt: TGTGCCAGCAGTGAACTAACGACTAGCCACTTC
cdr3_aa: CASSELTTSHF

v_call: TRBV7-9
d_call: -
j_call: TRBJ1-5
clone_size: few
cdr3_nt: TGTGCCAGCAGCCGGGGAGATCAGCCCCAGCATTTT
cdr3_aa: CASSRGDQPQHF

v_call: TRBV27
d_call: -
j_call: TRBJ1-4
clone_size: -
cdr3_nt: TGTGCCAGCAGCCAAGACGGGGAGGATAATGAAAAACTGTTTTTT
cdr3_aa: CASSQDGEDNEKLFF

v_call: TRBV10-2
d_call: TRBD2
j_call: TRBJ2-4
clone_size: -
cdr3_nt: TGCGCCAGCAGTGAGCGGCTAGCGGGAGACACAGCCAAAAACATTCAGTACTTC
cdr3_aa: CASSERLAGDTAKNIQYF

v_call: TRBV28
d_call: -
j_call: TRBJ1-5
clone_size: -
cdr3_nt: TGTGCCAGCAGCTCGGGGCAGCCCCAGCATTTT
cdr3_aa: CASSSGQPQHF

v_call: TRBV27
d_call: TRBD1
j_call: TRBJ1-5
clone_size: -
cdr3_nt: TGTGCCAGCAGCAAGACAGGGGGTTCCAATCAGCCCCAGCATTTT
cdr3_aa: CASSKTGGSNQPQHF

v_call: TRBV5-1
d_call: -
j_call: TRBJ1-1
clone_size: -
cdr3_nt: TGCGCCAGCACCCCCGGGGGTTTGAACACTGAAGCTTTCTTT
cdr3_aa: CASTPGGLNTEAFF

v_call: TRBV18
d_call: TRBD1
j_call: TRBJ2-2
clone_size: -
cdr3_nt: TGTGCCAGCTCACCTAACAGGGGGCCGGACACCGGGGAGCTGTTTTTT
cdr3_aa: CASSPNRGPDTGELFF

v_call: TRBV4-2
d_call: -
j_call: TRBJ1-6
clone_size: -
cdr3_nt: TGTGCCAGCAGCCAAACCCCGGAGACGAATTCACCCCTCCACTTT
cdr3_aa: CASSQTPETNSPLHF

v_call: TRBV5-1
d_call: TRBD1
j_call: TRBJ1-5
clone_size: -
cdr3_nt: TGCGCCAGCAGCTTGGAGACAGGGGATCAGCCCCAGCATTTT
cdr3_aa: CASSLETGDQPQHF

v_call: TRBV29-1
d_call: -
j_call: TRBJ2-2
clone_size: once
cdr3_nt: TGCAGCGTTTCTGTGACTTCAAACACCGGGGAGCTGTTTTTT
cdr3_aa: CSVSVTSNTGELFF

v_call: TRBV14
d_call: TRBD1
j_call: TRBJ1-2
clone_size: -
cdr3_nt: TGTGCCAGCAGCCAAGGCGGGACAGGGACCTATGGCTACACCTTC
cdr3_aa: CASSQGGTGTYGYTF

v_call: TRBV14
d_call: TRBD1
j_call: TRBJ1-2
clone_size: -
cdr3_nt: TGTGCCAGCAGCTCGGGACAGGGGCCCTCTAACTATGGCTACACCTTC
cdr3_aa: CASSSGQGPSNYGYTF

v_call: TRBV19
d_call: TRBD1
j_call: TRBJ1-5
clone_size: -
cdr3_nt: TGTGCCAGTAGCCCAGTAGCACAGGGGGTAGGCAATCAGCCCCAGCATTTT
cdr3_aa: CASSPVAQGVGNQPQHF

v_call: TRBV7-8
d_call: TRBD1
j_call: TRBJ1-2
clone_size: -
cdr3_nt: TGTGCCAGCAGCTCAAATCGGGACAGGAGTACTAACTATGGCTACACCTTC
cdr3_aa: CASSSNRDRSTNYGYTF

v_call: TRBV4-2
d_call: TRBD2
j_call: TRBJ2-1
clone_size: -
cdr3_nt: TGTGCCAGCAGCCAAGATAGGGGACTAGCGGGAGGTAGCTCCTACAATGAGCAGTTCTTC
cdr3_aa: CASSQDRGLAGGSSYNEQFF

v_call: TRBV18
d_call: TRBD1
j_call: TRBJ2-2
clone_size: -
cdr3_nt: TGTGCCAGCTCACCCCGGCCGGCCACAGGGACAGCCGGGGAGCTGTTTTTT
cdr3_aa: CASSPRPATGTAGELFF

v_call: TRBV30
d_call: TRBD1
j_call: TRBJ2-7
clone_size: -
cdr3_nt: TGTGCCTGCCCCGCCTCGACAGGGGACGAGCAGTACTTC
cdr3_aa: CACPASTGDEQYF

v_call: TRBV19
d_call: -
j_call: TRBJ1-1
clone_size: -
cdr3_nt: TGTGCCAGTAGGGACAGCATGAACACTGAAGCTTTCTTT
cdr3_aa: CASRDSMNTEAFF

v_call: TRBV7-8
d_call: TRBD1
j_call: TRBJ1-5
clone_size: -
cdr3_nt: TGTGCCAGCAGCTCTCGAACCACAGGGGCGAGCAATCAGCCCCAGCATTTT
cdr3_aa: CASSSRTTGASNQPQHF

v_call: TRBV6-5
d_call: -
j_call: TRBJ1-5
clone_size: -
cdr3_nt: TGTGCCAGCGGAGAGACCACAAGCAATCAGCCCCAGCATTTT
cdr3_aa: CASGETTSNQPQHF

v_call: TRBV27
d_call: TRBD1
j_call: TRBJ1-1
clone_size: -
cdr3_nt: TGTGCCAGCAGTTTTGCAGGGGGGAACACTGAAGCTTTCTTT
cdr3_aa: CASSFAGGNTEAFF

v_call: TRBV6-5
d_call: -
j_call: TRBJ1-1
clone_size: -
cdr3_nt: TGTGCCAGCACCGGGGGGGGCGGAAACACTGAAGCTTTCTTT
cdr3_aa: CASTGGGGNTEAFF

v_call: TRBV5-1
d_call: TRBD1
j_call: TRBJ2-7
clone_size: -
cdr3_nt: TGCGCCAGCAGCAGGGACAGAGCCTACGAGCAGTACTTC
cdr3_aa: CASSRDRAYEQYF

v_call: TRBV30
d_call: -
j_call: TRBJ1-3
clone_size: -
cdr3_nt: TGTGCCTGGAGTGTACGGGGTGATGGAAACACCATATATTTT
cdr3_aa: CAWSVRGDGNTIYF

v_call: TRBV10-3
d_call: TRBD1
j_call: TRBJ1-5
clone_size: -
cdr3_nt: TGTGCCATTTCCGGACAGGGGAGAAATCAGCCCCAGCATTTT
cdr3_aa: CAISGQGRNQPQHF

v_call: TRBV7-3
d_call: TRBD1
j_call: TRBJ1-6
clone_size: once
cdr3_nt: TGTGCCAGCAGCTCCGGGACAGTGAATTCACCCCTCCACTTT
cdr3_aa: CASSSGTVNSPLHF

v_call: TRBV6-5
d_call: -
j_call: TRBJ2-1
clone_size: -
cdr3_nt: TGTGCCAGCAGTTACTCGAGGGGGGAGCAGTTCTTC
cdr3_aa: CASSYSRGEQFF

v_call: TRBV4-3
d_call: -
j_call: TRBJ2-1
clone_size: -
cdr3_nt: TGCGCCAGCAGCCAAGAGTACCTTAGCTCCTACAATGAGCAGTTCTTC
cdr3_aa: CASSQEYLSSYNEQFF

v_call: TRBV5-6
d_call: -
j_call: TRBJ1-5
clone_size: few
cdr3_nt: TGTGCCAGCAGCTTGGGGGGGGGTTCCCGCAATCAGCCCCAGCATTTT
cdr3_aa: CASSLGGGSRNQPQHF

v_call: TRBV9
d_call: -
j_call: TRBJ1-6
clone_size: -
cdr3_nt: TGTGCCAGCAGCGTAGTCGACATGAATTCACCCCTCCACTTT
cdr3_aa: CASSVVDMNSPLHF

v_call: TRBV7-2
d_call: TRBD1
j_call: TRBJ1-1
clone_size: -
cdr3_nt: TGTGCCAGCAGCCCGGACAGGGGATTGAGAACTGAAGCTTTCTTT
cdr3_aa: CASSPDRGLRTEAFF

v_call: TRBV12-3/TRBV12-4
d_call: -
j_call: TRBJ1-2
clone_size: -
cdr3_nt: TGTGCCAGCAGCCGACAGGAAGAATATGGCTACACCTTC
cdr3_aa: CASSRQEEYGYTF

v_call: TRBV2
d_call: TRBD1
j_call: TRBJ1-1
clone_size: -
cdr3_nt: TGTGCCAGCAGTCTTGCGGGACAGGAACAGAACACTGAAGCTTTCTTT
cdr3_aa: CASSLAGQEQNTEAFF

v_call: TRBV5-1
d_call: -
j_call: TRBJ2-7
clone_size: -
cdr3_nt: TGCGCCAGCAGCTTGACTACCAGCCTTTACGAGCAGTACTTC
cdr3_aa: CASSLTTSLYEQYF